The 13 T cell receptor beta chains below come from one sample, sequenced in a study of blood T cell repertoires in COVID-19. The repertoire was sequenced with immunoSEQ multiplex PCR; TCRdb's copy has only in-frame clones and lacks some. The table records some 370,000 clones, 90% of them present only once. The source material was peripheral blood. The receptor set was obtained from a man aged 18 to 29 with active or convalescent COVID-19.

This clone came up a few times. Here the CDR3 DNA reads TGTGCCAGCAGTTCGGTCCCCGCCGGGGAGCTGTTTTTT. Amino acids: CASSSVPAGELFF. The V gene is TRBV12-3 or TRBV12-4, the J gene TRBJ2-2; D is uncertain. V was clipped by 4 bases and J by 6 bases, with 9 bases between them. There are 13 residues in the CDR3.

As DNA, the CDR3 is TGTGCCAGCAGTCCAAGAGCGGAAACCTACGAGCAGTACTTC. It translates to CASSPRAETYEQYF. The chain uses TRBV27 and TRBJ2-7, with D tentatively TRBD2 (5 bases). Trimming removed 5 bases from V and 2 bases from J, with 13 bases in between. CDR3 length equals 14 residues. Per germline, CDR1 MNHEY and CDR2 SMNVEV (reference sequence).

The CDR3 sequence is CASSLIPSGRSYNEQFF. DNA of the CDR3: TGTGCCAGCAGCTTAATTCCTAGCGGGAGATCCTACAATGAGCAGTTCTTC. V usage is TRBV11-2 and J usage is TRBJ2-1; 10 nucleotides line up with TRBD2. Per germline, CDR1 SGHAT and CDR2 FQNNGV. Trimming cost V 2 bases and J 1 base; bases outside gene matches: 5. CDR3 length: 17 amino acids.

This chain uses TRBV6-2 or TRBV6-3 with TRBJ2-3; 9 nucleotides agree with TRBD2. Germline loops: CDR1 MNHEY, CDR2 SVGEGT. This CDR3 spans 15 amino acids. V was pared by 0 bases and J by 6 bases, with 4 bases of the junction left unmatched. For the CDR3, the DNA is TGTGCCAGCAGTTACTCTGCTAGCGGGATCGATACGCAGTATTTT. Its translation: CASSYSASGIDTQYF.

The rearrangement uses TRBV24-1 and TRBJ2-1, with a possible D match to TRBD2 (6 bases). CDR3 length equals 18 residues. Trimming pared 7 bases from V and 6 bases from J, leaving 27 bases between. Germline V gene lookup returns CDR1 KGHDR and CDR2 SFDVKD. The CDR3 sequence: CATRPGLGGQGTINEQFF. The CDR3 bases are TGTGCCACCAGGCCGGGACTCGGAGGCCAAGGTACAATCAATGAGCAGTTCTTC.

The chain employs TRBV24-1 and TRBJ1-1; a weak D match, TRBD1 (6 bases). The germline V gene has CDR1 KGHDR and CDR2 SFDVKD. The CDR3 consists of 13 residues. Trimming shortened V by 6 bases and J by 5 bases, and 12 bases separated the two germline ends. The CDR3, as DNA: TGTGCCACCAGTCCGGGGGGCCAGACTGAAGCTTTCTTT. This sequence encodes CATSPGGQTEAFF.

V gene TRBV29-1 combines with J gene TRBJ1-2; possible D gene TRBD1, 5 bases. The CDR3 spans 14 residues. The ends were cut back, 6 bases at V and 3 bases at J, with 17 bases in the middle. CDR1 is SQVTM and CDR2 is ANQGSEA in the germline V gene. CDR3 DNA: TGCAGCGTAGGGACTGGACGATATGACTATGGCTACACCTTC. As protein: CSVGTGRYDYGYTF.

Points on this clone: A read error may account for a junction end that differs from germline. This chain joins TRBV4-1 and TRBJ2-7; 7 nucleotides match TRBD1. CDR1 MGHRA and CDR2 YSYEKL come from the germline V gene. The CDR3 is made up of 15 amino acids. The CDR3, as DNA: TGCGCCAGCAGCCAGACCGGGACAGACGACTATAGGAGTGTCTTC. Its protein is CASSQTGTDDYRSVF.

The rearrangement joins TRBV28 to TRBJ2-1; 11 nucleotides line up with TRBD1. Germline V lookup: CDR1 MDHEN, CDR2 SYDVKM. The CDR3 is made up of 15 amino acids. V shed 5 bases and J 2 bases; nucleotides not matched to a gene: 2. The CDR3 loop is CASSGQGATYNEQFF. The CDR3 DNA follows: TGTGCCAGCAGTGGACAGGGGGCCACCTACAATGAGCAGTTCTTC.

The CDR3 protein is CASSQSGGHTEAFF. The DNA of the CDR3 is TGCGCCAGCAGCCAATCAGGGGGGCACACTGAAGCTTTCTTT. This chain links TRBV4-1 with TRBJ1-1, with 7 nucleotides matching TRBD1. CDR1 is MGHRA, CDR2 YSYEKL, per germline. J was trimmed by 3 bases and V by 2 bases; bases with no gene match: 3. The CDR3 totals 14 residues.

The gene calls are TRBV4-2 and TRBJ2-1, with D possibly being TRBD2 (6 bases). This CDR3 comprises 14 residues. Per the germline V gene, CDR1 is LGHNA and CDR2 is YNFKEQ. The V and J ends lost 3 bases and 0 bases respectively, with 6 bases between them. The CDR3 protein is CASSQTSSYNEQFF. The CDR3 region has the DNA TGTGCCAGCAGCCAGACTAGCTCCTACAATGAGCAGTTCTTC.

This rearrangement joins TRBV5-8 to TRBJ1-2; TRBD1 is a possible D gene (5 bases). Germline lookup yields CDR1 SGHTS and CDR2 YDEGEE. Trimming took off 1 base at V and 6 bases at J, with 10 bases between the two ends. The CDR3 sequence is 13 residues long. As DNA, the CDR3 is TGTGCCAGCAGCTTGCAGGGCGGAGATGGCTACACCTTC. It codes for CASSLQGGDGYTF.

V usage is TRBV28 and J usage is TRBJ2-3; D remains unclear. CDR1 and CDR2 from the germline V gene are MDHEN and SYDVKM. The CDR3 spans 15 residues. Deletions cut 4 bases from V and 0 bases from J, with 11 bases between. The CDR3 loop reads CASSYSMPSTDTQYF. In DNA form, the CDR3 reads TGTGCCAGCAGTTACAGCATGCCTAGCACAGATACGCAGTATTTT.